Below are 14 T cell receptor beta chains sequenced from a single sample in a study of blood T cell repertoires in COVID-19. Assay: immunoSEQ multiplex PCR; the TCRdb copy retains only in-frame clones and omits some. Among about 370,000 clones listed, around 92% were seen once. Material: peripheral blood. The receptors stem from a woman in her twenties or thirties with COVID-19, enrolled during active disease.

The chain uses TRBV5-4 and TRBJ2-3; 7 bases are shared with TRBD2. CDR3 length: 15 amino acids. Per the germline V gene, CDR1 is SGHNT and CDR2 is YYREEE (reference sequence). J was trimmed by 0 bases and V by 2 bases; bases with no gene match: 3. This CDR3 reads CASSFLSGSTDTQYF. The CDR3 coding sequence is TGTGCCAGCAGCTTCCTTAGCGGGAGCACAGATACGCAGTATTTT.

The rearrangement joins TRBV12-3 or TRBV12-4 to TRBJ2-3; no clear D gene. CDR3 size: 12 residues. With 3 bases removed from V and 6 bases from J, the gap between germline ends came to 7 bases. CDR3 protein: CASSFIRDTQYF. The CDR3 DNA is TGTGCCAGCAGTTTCATACGGGATACGCAGTATTTT.

The chain joins TRBV28 to TRBJ2-3, with 9 bases fitting TRBD2. V lost 8 bases, J lost 2 bases, and 11 bases stayed unmatched. CDR1 is MDHEN and CDR2 is SYDVKM in the germline V gene. CDR3 length: 16 residues. CDR3 sequence: CASPPLAGGNTDTQYF. In nucleotides, the CDR3 is TGTGCCAGCCCACCCCTTGCGGGGGGGAACACAGATACGCAGTATTTT.

The chain recombines TRBV9 with TRBJ1-1, with D uncertain. V gave up 0 bases and J gave up 5 bases, with 11 bases separating them. This CDR3 is 14 amino acids long. Germline V gene sequence: CDR1 SGDLS, CDR2 YYNGEE. For the CDR3, the DNA is TGTGCCAGCAGCGTAGTGGGAGGGAAGACTGAAGCTTTCTTT. As protein: CASSVVGGKTEAFF.

This clone was seen a handful of times. CDR3: CASSLWTEGDSGNTIYF. CDR3 DNA: TGCGCCAGCAGCCTTTGGACGGAGGGCGACTCTGGAAACACCATATATTTT. The J gene is TRBJ1-3, the V gene TRBV4-3; D unclear. Trimming took off 4 bases at V and 0 bases at J, with 16 bases between the two ends. Germline-derived CDR1 and CDR2 are LGHNA and YSLEER. The CDR3 length is 17 residues.

The chain is built from TRBV18 and TRBJ2-2, with 7 bases that match TRBD2. Germline V lookup: CDR1 KGHSH, CDR2 LQKENI. The length of the CDR3 is 16 residues. J gave up 3 bases and V 6 bases, and 10 bases lay outside the gene matches. The CDR3, as DNA: TGTGCCAGCTCGCCCTCCGCGGGGGTGGACACCGGGGAGCTGTTTTTT. It yields the protein CASSPSAGVDTGELFF.

The V gene is TRBV5-1, the J gene TRBJ2-3, with TRBD1 matching over 8 bases. J lost 5 bases, V lost 0 bases, and 29 bases had no gene match. The CDR3 has 23 amino acids. The germline gives CDR1 SGHRS, CDR2 YFSETQ. The CDR3 region is CASSLAMLGSLQGVLGLGDTQYF. DNA for the CDR3: TGCGCCAGCAGCTTGGCCATGTTGGGTAGTTTACAGGGGGTATTAGGACTCGGAGATACGCAGTATTTT.

The chain uses TRBV4-3 and TRBJ1-5; D call uncertain. V dropped 2 bases and J dropped 5 bases, with 13 bases sitting between them. CDR3 length equals 15 residues. Germline values: CDR1 LGHNA, CDR2 YSLEER. CDR3 in DNA: TGCGCCAGCAGCCAACGGGCGGAGGTATATCAGCCCCAGCATTTT. This sequence encodes CASSQRAEVYQPQHF.

V and J are TRBV5-1 and TRBJ2-3; D is possibly TRBD1 (5 bases). V was cut by 4 bases and J by 2 bases, with 14 bases left in between. Germline lookup yields CDR1 SGHRS and CDR2 YFSETQ. The CDR3 length is 15 residues. The CDR3 sequence: CASSLDRPSTDTQYF. The DNA for the CDR3 is TGCGCCAGCAGCCTCGACAGACCATCCACAGATACGCAGTATTTT.

The chain recombines TRBV6-6 with TRBJ2-1, with D possibly matching TRBD1 (5 bases). Germline assignment: CDR1 MNHNY and CDR2 SVGAGI (reference sequence). The CDR3 loop spans 14 amino acids. V dropped 2 bases and J dropped 2 bases, with 7 bases sitting between them. The CDR3 sequence is CASSYRGTYNEQFF. The CDR3 nucleotides read TGTGCCAGCAGTTACAGGGGCACCTACAATGAGCAGTTCTTC.

A note on this clone: This CDR3 is also generated by other DNA sequences in the sample. The chain employs TRBV7-8 and TRBJ1-1, with D perhaps TRBD1 (5 bases). The CDR3 is made up of 13 amino acids. The V end lost 4 bases, the J end lost 1 base, and 7 bases lay between the germline ends. Germline lookup yields CDR1 SGHVS and CDR2 FQNEAQ. The CDR3, as DNA: TGTGCCAGCAGCTCCGACAGGAACACTGAAGCTTTCTTT. As protein: CASSSDRNTEAFF.

The chain recombines TRBV15 with TRBJ2-7; D remains ambiguous. The CDR3 consists of 14 residues. Germline values: CDR1 LNHNV, CDR2 YYDKDF (reference sequence). V lost 0 bases and J 7 bases, leaving 13 bases between the germline ends. In DNA form, the CDR3 reads TGTGCCACCAGCAGAGATCTTGGCCCTCTTGAGCAGTACTTC. This encodes CATSRDLGPLEQYF.

The chain couples TRBV7-2 to TRBJ1-2; 7 bases agree with TRBD1. The CDR3 consists of 14 residues. The V gene's germline CDR1 is SGHTA and CDR2 FQGNSA. The J segment lost 4 bases and the V segment lost 6 bases, leaving 8 bases of the junction unmatched. CDR3 sequence reads: CASRARDSRYGYTF. DNA for the CDR3: TGTGCCAGCAGAGCAAGGGACAGCCGCTATGGCTACACCTTC.

The J gene is TRBJ2-7, the V gene TRBV24-1; 8 bases are a match to TRBD1. Germline lookup yields CDR1 KGHDR and CDR2 SFDVKD. Trimming took 1 base from V and 3 from J; bases not matched to a gene: 13. CDR3 size: 18 residues. The CDR3: CATSDFVRSTGGFYEQYV. The CDR3 DNA sequence: TGTGCCACCAGTGATTTTGTCCGGAGTACAGGGGGGTTCTACGAGCAGTACGTC.